The source of this T cell receptor (beta chain) is a study of human T cells and chemical hapten exposure. Study at large: 2% DPC applied to a 2 cm by 2 cm arm area sensitized donors. Weekly diphenylcyclopropenone doses were given to patients' scalps across the approximately 26-week study. Study-wide results and limits: The formation of large CDR3 similarity clusters by expanded TCRs significantly exceeded that of controls.

This clonotype was counted once. Antigen unknown. TCRdb re-derived calls from the RACE reads in MiXCR, one entry per CDR3 protein. The sample has over 70,000 distinct CDR3 sequences, approximately 15% seen once. Specified time point: pre-sensitization, week 0. Documented treatment: therapeutic diphenylcyclopropenone sensitization with weekly scalp DPC. The TCR comes from a woman in her forties or fifties with alopecia areata. Some clones in this sample may be carry-over from other donors' samples. Sequencing was performed on whole blood, taken in connection with sensitization to the hapten diphenylcyclopropenone (DPC).

Here the CDR3 DNA reads TGTGCCAGCACCCTTGGACAGGGGCTTTGGGAGCAGTACTTC. It yields the protein CASTLGQGLWEQYF. This chain links TRBV2 with TRBJ2-7, with 9 bases lining up with TRBD1. Germline CDR1 reads SNHLY; CDR2 reads FYNNEI. V lost 7 bases to trimming and J lost 7 bases; unmatched junction nucleotides: 11. The CDR3 extends over 14 amino acids.